This TCR beta chain was captured in a study of blood T cells in healthy people across ages. CDR3 length equals 13 residues. CDR1 is LGHDT and CDR2 is YNNKEL in the germline V gene (reference sequence). V lost 6 bases and J lost 3, with 6 bases in between. Note on this clonotype: Its antigen is not known.

Study results and limitations: Relative to aged donors, long-lived donors carried more naive CD4+ cells and displayed higher diversity.

Then a second PCR, running about 6 to 12 cycles, was carried out with a sample-barcoded 5' primer and a J-beta primer mix. With 12 random nucleotides, a template-switch adaptor tagged each individual cDNA molecule. TCRdb redid the calling of the 5' RACE reads with MiXCR, one entry per CDR3 protein. The sample has some 1 million distinct CDR3 sequences, 40% to 50% seen once. Specimen: blood. The clonotype comes from a woman aged 55-70 years in good health. The chain couples TRBV3-1 to TRBJ2-6; D is unclear. CDR3 protein: CASRVFGANVLTF. CDR3 coding DNA: TGTGCCAGCAGGGTATTTGGGGCCAACGTCCTGACTTTC.